This TCR beta chain was captured in a study of blood T cell repertoires in COVID-19. Background on the study: Sample material is recorded as cDNA or gDNA derived from T cells, B-cell-depleted T cells, or PBMCs.

Authors' processing steps: Estimated nucleated cell counts came from reference gene primer amplification. The method was immunoSEQ multiplex PCR; TCRdb's version includes in-frame clones alone and lacks a portion of them. D and trimming come from the DNA, and the V and J calls and clone size come from that table. The data hold just under 85,000 clones, with more than 85% observed a single time. The CDR3 contains 16 residues. Per the germline V gene, CDR1 is LNHNV and CDR2 is YYDKDF (reference sequence). V lost 0 bases to trimming and J lost 3 bases, with 11 bases between them. The sequence was obtained from an elderly man with active or convalescent COVID-19. This sequence joins TRBV15 and TRBJ1-4, with no clear D. Input material: peripheral blood. CDR3: CATSRDAGASNEKLFF. In DNA form, the CDR3 reads TGTGCCACCAGCAGAGATGCGGGCGCATCTAATGAAAAACTGTTTTTT.